A selection of T cell receptor beta chains follows, all from one sample in a study of blood T cell repertoires in COVID-19. Here immunoSEQ multiplex PCR was the method, and the copy in TCRdb shows in-frame clones only, minus some. Among roughly 250,000 clones listed, around 89% were seen once. The sample comprised PBMCs or T cells enriched from blood (not recorded which). The receptors were gathered from a woman in her forties or fifties who had recovered from COVID-19. The CDR3 runs from the conserved cysteine through the conserved F or W. Each record gives: V gene, J gene, CDR3 protein.

V: TRBV9
J: TRBJ1-1
CDR3: CASSVSGSVAGTEAFF

V: TRBV18
J: TRBJ2-1
CDR3: CASSPPGLAGGAYNEQFF

V: TRBV28
J: TRBJ1-5
CDR3: CASSFVEGASNQPQHF

V: TRBV5-6
J: TRBJ2-3
CDR3: CASSSASGRRQDTQYF

V: TRBV10-2
J: TRBJ1-5
CDR3: CASSLRGGNQPQHF

V: TRBV28
J: TRBJ1-6
CDR3: CASSFSGVGLSSPLHF

V: TRBV7-8
J: TRBJ1-6
CDR3: CASSSGRNSPLHF

V: TRBV5-1
J: TRBJ1-6
CDR3: CASSREGNSPLHF

V: TRBV7-2
J: TRBJ2-1
CDR3: CASSPIRQSYNEQFF

V: TRBV6-2/TRBV6-3
J: TRBJ1-2
CDR3: CASSQGQNYGYTF

V: TRBV18
J: TRBJ1-1
CDR3: CASSPLTVNTEAFF

V: TRBV2
J: TRBJ1-5
CDR3: CASTEGGQPQHF

V: TRBV24-1
J: TRBJ2-2
CDR3: CATSDLSSGGGTGELFF

V: TRBV19
J: TRBJ2-1
CDR3: CASSIEGDYRDEQFF

V: TRBV5-1
J: TRBJ2-5
CDR3: CASSFGGRQETQYF

V: TRBV18
J: TRBJ2-1
CDR3: CASSRDRGSSYNEQFF

V: TRBV7-8
J: TRBJ2-1
CDR3: CASSLTSIRLAGGYNEQFF

V: TRBV6-5
J: TRBJ2-3
CDR3: CASSYSRGRADTQYF

V: TRBV28
J: TRBJ1-5
CDR3: CASIPSTGGNQPQHF

V: TRBV30
J: TRBJ2-1
CDR3: CAWSLSSGYNEQFF

V: TRBV9
J: TRBJ2-7
CDR3: CASSVEFRTSGRWGSYEQYF

V: TRBV28
J: TRBJ1-5
CDR3: CASRYSGVNQPQHF

V: TRBV7-3
J: TRBJ2-3
CDR3: CASSLDLNTDTQYF

V: TRBV30
J: TRBJ2-5
CDR3: CAWSVGLRETQYF

V: TRBV30
J: TRBJ1-3
CDR3: CAWGRGQDGNTIYF

V: TRBV11-2
J: TRBJ1-6
CDR3: CASSPDISNSPLHF

V: TRBV6-2/TRBV6-3
J: TRBJ1-6
CDR3: CASSYEVAPGDSLHF

V: TRBV6-2/TRBV6-3
J: TRBJ1-1
CDR3: CASSRTEEYTEAFF

V: TRBV28
J: TRBJ1-1
CDR3: CASISPGTGFEAFF

V: TRBV6-2/TRBV6-3
J: TRBJ2-7
CDR3: CASSRPGQGVYEQYF

V: TRBV4-3
J: TRBJ2-3
CDR3: CASSLTTSGSLDTQYF

V: TRBV7-2
J: TRBJ2-2
CDR3: CASSFVGTGVTGELFF

V: TRBV11-2
J: TRBJ1-1
CDR3: CASSKGQGLNTEAFF

V: TRBV5-1
J: TRBJ1-1
CDR3: CASTLGGSVPRGTEAFF

V: TRBV7-9
J: TRBJ2-3
CDR3: CASRPGLAGDYTDTQYF

V: TRBV7-2
J: TRBJ1-3
CDR3: CASSLDSSGNTIYF

V: TRBV28
J: TRBJ2-1
CDR3: CASRGAEQFF

V: TRBV7-2
J: TRBJ1-5
CDR3: CASSLVGTVGQPQHF

V: TRBV7-9
J: TRBJ2-2
CDR3: CASSPPGGQSTGELFF

V: TRBV6-2/TRBV6-3
J: TRBJ1-5
CDR3: CASSRRGRDPNQPQHF